The 29 T cell receptor beta chains given below trace back to one sample, sequenced in a study of untreated major depressive disorder. The data were produced by immunoSEQ multiplex PCR, yet TCRdb's version contains in-frame clones alone and is incomplete. The table includes about 20,000 clones, about 90% detected once. Sequencing used CD4+ T cells from PBMCs. Receptors were obtained from a woman in her thirties in good health.

This clone was seen only a few times. V is TRBV1 and J is TRBJ1-3; the table's D call, TRBD1, was not checked against the DNA. TRBV1 is reported as a pseudogene. This CDR3 has 22 amino acids. CDR3 sequence: CTSSQGISSPYRTGGGGNTIYF. The CDR3 nucleotides are TGCACCAGCAGCCAAGGTATTTCCTCACCCTATCGGACAGGGGGTGGTGGAAACACCATATATTTT.

The V gene is TRBV30, the J gene TRBJ2-5; D is uncertain. The CDR3 is made up of 15 amino acids. Germline values: CDR1 GTSNPN, CDR2 SVGIG (reference sequence). Trimming took off 4 bases at V and 1 base at J, with 16 bases between the two ends. The CDR3 protein is CAWKALSQLQETQYF. As DNA, the CDR3 is TGTGCCTGGAAGGCCCTCTCTCAACTCCAAGAGACCCAGTACTTC. Combining the CDR3 with reference TRBV30 and TRBJ2-5 gives the whole variable domain SQTIHQWPATLVQPVGSPLSLECTVEGTSNPNLYWYRQAAGRGLQLLFYSVGIGQISSEVPQNLSASRPQDRQFILSSKKLLLSDSGFYLCAWKALSQLQETQYFGPGTRLLVL.

The chain has TRBV19 and TRBJ1-5, with D hard to call. This CDR3 spans 13 amino acids. The V gene's germline CDR1 is LNHDA and CDR2 SQIVND (reference sequence). V lost 10 bases, J lost 1 base, and 11 bases lay in between. CDR3 coding DNA: TGTGCCACCACGCCTCGGAGCAATCAGCCCCAGCATTTT. It translates to CATTPRSNQPQHF.

This clone was seen only once. This rearrangement joins TRBV5-1 to TRBJ1-5, with D maybe TRBD1 (6 bases). Trimming took 4 bases from V and 1 from J, leaving 12 bases between them. The CDR3 consists of 15 residues. From germline, CDR1 is SGHRS and CDR2 YFSETQ. CDR3 DNA: TGCGCCAGCAGCATGACAGGTATGAGCAATCAGCCCCAGCATTTT. As protein: CASSMTGMSNQPQHF.

J is TRBJ2-5 and V is TRBV19; D is unresolved. The germline CDR1 and CDR2 sequences are LNHDA and SQIVND (reference sequence). Trimming cost V 5 bases and J 5 bases, with 15 bases left between them. This CDR3 has 14 amino acids. The CDR3 spells CASSPIVGEETQYF. The CDR3 coding sequence is TGTGCCAGTAGTCCGATTGTGGGTGAGGAGACCCAGTACTTC.

The chain recombines TRBV4-3 with TRBJ2-3; no clear D gene. This CDR3 contains 15 residues. Deletions cut 0 bases from V and 1 base from J, with 8 bases between. CDR1 LGHNA and CDR2 YSLEER come from the germline V gene. The CDR3 DNA reads TGCGCCAGCAGCCAAGAGGGCGGTGGCACAGATACGCAGTATTTT. Its protein is CASSQEGGGTDTQYF.

V is TRBV5-6 and J is TRBJ2-5; a possible D gene is TRBD1 (5 bases). The germline V and J ends were trimmed by 2 bases and 0 bases, with 14 bases remaining between them. Germline V lookup: CDR1 SGHDT, CDR2 YYEEEE. The CDR3 runs 16 residues. The CDR3: CASSFLDRRDQETQYF. CDR3 nucleotides: TGTGCCAGCAGCTTCCTGGATCGCAGGGACCAAGAGACCCAGTACTTC.

The V gene is TRBV6-5, the J gene TRBJ2-2; no reliable D call. The CDR3 covers 12 residues. V shed 6 bases and J shed 1 base, with 3 bases lying between them. CDR1 and CDR2 (germline): MNHEY, SVGAGI. CDR3 bases: TGTGCCAGCAGCCAGAACACCGGGGAGCTGTTTTTT. The encoded protein is CASSQNTGELFF.

The rearrangement links TRBV30 to TRBJ2-7; D is undetermined. The CDR3 runs 12 residues. Per germline, CDR1 GTSNPN and CDR2 SVGIG (reference sequence). Trimming left V 1 base short and J 4 bases short, with 8 bases between. The CDR3, as DNA: TGTGCCTGGAGTGCCCAAATATACGAGCAGTACTTC. Translation gives CAWSAQIYEQYF.

The chain joins TRBV14 to TRBJ1-1; D remains unclear. Germline CDR1 SGHDN, CDR2 FVKESK. CDR3 size: 19 residues. V lost 4 bases and J 0 bases, leaving 24 bases between the germline ends. The CDR3 coding sequence is TGTGCCAGCAGCCCCAAAACAAAAGCGGACGTGGTCATGAACACTGAAGCTTTCTTT. Protein: CASSPKTKADVVMNTEAFF. Full variable domain (outside the CDR3, taken from reference TRBV14 and TRBJ1-1): EAGVTQFPSHSVIEKGQTVTLRCDPISGHDNLYWYRRVMGKEIKFLLHFVKESKQDESGMPNNRFLAERTGGTYSTLKVQPAELEDSGVYFCASSPKTKADVVMNTEAFFGQGTRLTVV.

The chain couples TRBV19 to TRBJ1-2, with 8 bases that match TRBD1. V trimming: 8 bases; J trimming: 6 bases; junction bases outside the gene matches: 2. CDR1 LNHDA and CDR2 SQIVND come from the germline V gene (reference sequence). The CDR3 is made up of 11 amino acids. CDR3 DNA sequence: TGTGCCAGTGGACAGGGTAATGGCTACACCTTC. As protein: CASGQGNGYTF.

In this sample, this clone is medium-sized. V is TRBV6-4 and J is TRBJ2-6, with D perhaps matching TRBD1 or TRBD2 (6 bases each). The V gene's germline CDR1 is MRHNA and CDR2 SNTAGT. This CDR3 spans 15 amino acids. With 6 bases removed from V and 1 base from J, the gap between germline ends came to 10 bases. The CDR3 DNA reads as TGTGCCAGCAGGTGGGGGGCGTCTGGGGCCAACGTCCTGACTTTC. Amino acid sequence: CASRWGASGANVLTF.

V gene TRBV30 combines with J gene TRBJ1-6; no reliable D call. Per germline, CDR1 GTSNPN and CDR2 SVGIG (reference sequence). The CDR3 is made up of 13 amino acids. V was shortened by 1 base and J by 4 bases, with 5 bases between the two germline ends. The CDR3 protein is CAWSAKYNSPLHF. The DNA for the CDR3 is TGTGCCTGGAGTGCAAAGTATAATTCACCCCTCCACTTT. The complete variable domain, with remaining parts taken from reference TRBV30 and TRBJ1-6, reads SQTIHQWPATLVQPVGSPLSLECTVEGTSNPNLYWYRQAAGRGLQLLFYSVGIGQISSEVPQNLSASRPQDRQFILSSKKLLLSDSGFYLCAWSAKYNSPLHFGNGTRLTVT.

The chain recombines TRBV27 with TRBJ2-5; D is possibly TRBD2 (5 bases). CDR1 MNHEY and CDR2 SMNVEV come from the germline V gene (reference sequence). V was clipped by 2 bases and J by 2 bases, with 6 bases between them. The length of the CDR3 is 13 residues. The CDR3 sequence: CASSLREQETQYF. The CDR3 DNA reads TGTGCCAGCAGTTTACGGGAACAAGAGACCCAGTACTTC.

The V call is TRBV30, the J call TRBJ1-4; D possibly corresponds to TRBD1 (6 bases). CDR1 and CDR2 from the germline V gene are GTSNPN and SVGIG (reference sequence). This CDR3 has 15 amino acids. V was pared by 0 bases and J by 12 bases, with 20 bases between. The CDR3, as DNA: TGTGCCTGGAGTGTACGGTCGGGGAGGGGGAAAGAACTGTTTTTT. Its protein is CAWSVRSGRGKELFF. The variable domain in full, with the rest retrieved from reference TRBV30 and TRBJ1-4, is SQTIHQWPATLVQPVGSPLSLECTVEGTSNPNLYWYRQAAGRGLQLLFYSVGIGQISSEVPQNLSASRPQDRQFILSSKKLLLSDSGFYLCAWSVRSGRGKELFFGSGTQLSVL.

CDR3 loop: CASSEGDGHQPQHF. The CDR3 DNA follows: TGTGCCAGCAGTGAGGGGGACGGCCATCAGCCCCAGCATTTT. The J gene is TRBJ1-5, the V gene TRBV6-1, with TRBD1 as a possible D gene (5 bases). CDR1 is MNHNS and CDR2 is SASEGT in the germline V gene. The CDR3 extends over 14 amino acids. V shed 3 bases and J shed 5 bases, with 11 bases lying between them.

J is TRBJ2-2 and V is TRBV7-7, with D tentatively TRBD2 (6 bases). The germline V and J ends were trimmed by 5 bases and 0 bases, with 16 bases remaining between them. This CDR3 region has 17 residues. Germline values: CDR1 SSHAT, CDR2 FNYEAQ (reference sequence). The CDR3 DNA follows: TGTGCCAGCAGCCGAGTAGTGGCGGGAACGAACACCGGGGAGCTGTTTTTT. Amino acids: CASSRVVAGTNTGELFF.

This clone was detected once. The chain links TRBV9 to TRBJ2-2, with D hard to call. From germline, CDR1 is SGDLS and CDR2 YYNGEE. Trimming shortened V by 3 bases and J by 4 bases, and 7 bases separated the two germline ends. This CDR3 is built from 13 residues. CDR3 sequence (DNA): TGTGCCAGCAGCGCCAGTCCCACCGGGGAGCTGTTTTTT. Amino acids: CASSASPTGELFF.

The J gene is TRBJ2-5, the V gene TRBV2, with 11 positions matching TRBD2. V shed 6 bases and J 3 bases; nucleotides not matched to a gene: 6. CDR3 length equals 15 residues. Germline CDR1 is SNHLY and CDR2 is FYNNEI. DNA of the CDR3: TGTGCCAGCAGAGCCAGACTAGCGGGGAAAGAGACCCAGTACTTC. It yields the protein CASRARLAGKETQYF. The full variable domain, in which reference TRBV2 and TRBJ2-5 provide the parts outside the CDR3, is EPEVTQTPSHQVTQMGQEVILRCVPISNHLYFYWYRQILGQKVEFLVSFYNNEISEKSEIFDDQFSVERPDGSNFTLKIRSTKLEDSAMYFCASRARLAGKETQYFGPGTRLLVL.

The gene calls are TRBV5-1 and TRBJ1-1; D unclear. The CDR3 is made up of 14 amino acids. V gave up 4 bases and J gave up 0 bases, with 10 bases separating them. Looked up from germline, CDR1 is SGHRS and CDR2 is YFSETQ. CDR3 region: CASSPRTVNTEAFF. The CDR3 region has the DNA TGCGCCAGCAGCCCCCGGACGGTGAACACTGAAGCTTTCTTT.

This clone appeared a few times. V and J are TRBV5-8 and TRBJ1-2; tentatively, D is TRBD1 (5 bases). The CDR3 runs 15 residues. Per germline, CDR1 SGHTS and CDR2 YDEGEE. V dropped 4 bases and J dropped 4 bases, with 17 bases sitting between them. DNA of the CDR3: TGTGCCAGCAGCCAAGTTGGGCTAGGGGCCTATGGCTACACCTTC. As protein: CASSQVGLGAYGYTF.

In this sample, this clone turned up once. This sequence joins TRBV6-1 and TRBJ1-5; 7 nucleotides agree with TRBD1. There are 15 residues in the CDR3. V was clipped by 1 base and J by 7 bases; unmatched bases: 7. The germline V gene encodes CDR1 MNHNS and CDR2 SASEGT. The CDR3 DNA follows: TGTGCCAGCAGTGAAGGCAGGGGGTTTCGGCAGCCCCAGCATTTT. It is translated as CASSEGRGFRQPQHF.

The V gene is TRBV10-3, the J gene TRBJ2-7; unclear D gene. The CDR3 is made up of 11 amino acids. V gave up 0 bases and J gave up 5 bases, with 2 bases separating them. Germline V gives CDR1 ENHRY, CDR2 SYGVKD. CDR3 residues: CAISESHEQYF. CDR3 nucleotide sequence: TGTGCCATCAGTGAGTCCCACGAGCAGTACTTC.

J is TRBJ1-1 and V is TRBV30, with D possibly matching TRBD1 (5 bases). The CDR3 sequence is 13 residues long. V was trimmed by 0 bases and J by 11 bases, leaving 16 bases between them. Germline V gene sequence: CDR1 GTSNPN, CDR2 SVGIG (reference sequence). The CDR3 DNA is TGTGCCTGGAGTGTAAAGGGGATACTTCTGGCTTTCTTT. It codes for CAWSVKGILLAFF.

The J gene is TRBJ2-1, the V gene TRBV7-9, with D hard to call. The CDR3 has 15 residues. Germline lookup yields CDR1 SEHNR and CDR2 FQNEAQ (reference sequence). V lost 1 base to trimming and J lost 5 bases, with 12 bases between them. CDR3 residues: CASSLGSIGHNEQFF. The CDR3, as DNA: TGTGCCAGCAGCTTAGGTTCAATTGGGCACAATGAGCAGTTCTTC.

V gene TRBV7-8 combines with J gene TRBJ1-3, with D perhaps TRBD1 (6 bases). The length of the CDR3 is 16 residues. The germline gives CDR1 SGHVS, CDR2 FQNEAQ. The V end lost 2 bases, the J end lost 3 bases, and 14 bases lay between the germline ends. The CDR3 loop is CASSLQNREFGNTIYF. The CDR3 DNA is TGTGCCAGCAGCTTACAAAACAGGGAGTTTGGAAACACCATATATTTT.

The V and J genes are TRBV19 and TRBJ2-5; D is perhaps TRBD2 (5 bases). CDR1 and CDR2 from the germline V gene are LNHDA and SQIVND (reference sequence). This CDR3 comprises 13 residues. Deletions cut 6 bases from V and 4 bases from J, with 12 bases between. CDR3 sequence (DNA): TGTGCCAGTAGGGCTAGCTCGGGAGAGACCCAGTACTTC. Its protein is CASRASSGETQYF.

This chain joins TRBV6-5 and TRBJ2-2; the D is unclear. The CDR3 is 15 amino acids. CDR1 and CDR2 from the germline V gene are MNHEY and SVGAGI. V was shortened by 0 bases and J by 1 base, with 6 bases between the two germline ends. The CDR3 DNA is TGTGCCAGCAGTTACTCCCGACTGAACACCGGGGAGCTGTTTTTT. It is translated as CASSYSRLNTGELFF.

The chain links TRBV4-3 to TRBJ2-3, with TRBD2 matching 8 bases. Germline V gives CDR1 LGHNA, CDR2 YSLEER. V lost 0 bases to trimming and J lost 1 base; unmatched junction nucleotides: 12. The CDR3 spans 19 residues. CDR3 bases: TGCGCCAGCAGCCAAGATCCGGCGGGGGGAAACCTGGGCACAGATACGCAGTATTTT. It codes for CASSQDPAGGNLGTDTQYF.